Each of the 27 T cell receptor beta chains below was sequenced from the same sample in a study of beta chain features in type 1 diabetes. Study-wide results and limits: Shorter TCRB CDR3s, moderately but significantly so, marked every one of the four CD4+ subsets in Type 1 diabetes patients.

No antigen has been assigned to these receptors. What was sequenced were expressed TCRB transcripts, since all of the isolated RNA had been reverse transcribed. The method was immunoSEQ multiplex PCR; TCRdb's version includes in-frame clones alone and lacks a portion of them. The repertoire holds fewer than 110,000 clones, with under 30% as singletons. The sample comprised central memory CD4+ T cells from blood. The receptor source for this set is a woman aged 18-30 years with type 1 diabetes.

V and J are TRBV19 and TRBJ1-5, with 9 bases identical to TRBD1. The CDR3 has 13 residues. V shed 7 bases and J 7 bases; nucleotides not matched to a gene: 5. The germline CDR1 and CDR2 sequences are LNHDA and SQIVND (reference sequence). For the CDR3, the DNA is TGTGCCAGTACCACGACAGGGGGACAGCCCCAGCATTTT. Translated: CASTTTGGQPQHF.

The sample holds many counts of this clone. The J gene is TRBJ1-2, the V gene TRBV30, with D tentatively TRBD1 (5 bases). Germline V gene lookup returns CDR1 GTSNPN and CDR2 SVGIG (reference sequence). This CDR3 region has 13 residues. Trimming removed 1 base at V and 8 bases at J, with 14 bases between. As DNA, the CDR3 is TGTGCCTGGAGTGCGGACGACAGTCGCGGCTACACCTTC. It specifies CAWSADDSRGYTF.

This clone was recorded a few times. The genes are TRBV28 and TRBJ2-1; 10 nucleotides align to TRBD2. CDR1 is MDHEN, CDR2 SYDVKM, per germline. This CDR3 has 15 amino acids. Unmatched junction bases numbered 11, after V lost 5 bases and J lost 10 bases. Written as DNA, the CDR3 is TGTGCCAGCAGTCTTCTAGCGGGGGTTAATAGGGAGCAGTTCTTC. It translates to CASSLLAGVNREQFF.

The chain employs TRBV7-9 and TRBJ1-5; D perhaps matches TRBD1 (5 bases). Germline V gene sequence: CDR1 SEHNR, CDR2 FQNEAQ (reference sequence). The CDR3 covers 16 residues. Deletions cut 1 base from V and 2 bases from J, with 12 bases between. The CDR3 protein is CASSLVKGKGNQPQHF. In nucleotides, the CDR3 is TGTGCCAGCAGCTTAGTTAAGGGGAAGGGCAATCAGCCCCAGCATTTT.

The CDR3 coding sequence is TGTGCCAAAAGAGGGGGACAGGGGGCCAACACTGAAGCTTTCTTT. It codes for CAKRGGQGANTEAFF. V gene TRBV19 combines with J gene TRBJ1-1; TRBD1 agrees at 12 bases. CDR1 and CDR2 from the germline V gene are LNHDA and SQIVND (reference sequence). The CDR3 covers 15 residues. Trimming cost V 10 bases and J 2 bases; bases outside gene matches: 8.

This clone occurred a few times. The chain joins TRBV2 to TRBJ2-2; TRBD2 aligns across 9 bases. V shed 6 bases, J shed 6 bases, and the junction held 8 bases outside the gene matches. The CDR3 runs to 15 residues. The V gene's germline CDR1 is SNHLY and CDR2 FYNNEI. The CDR3 bases are TGTGCCAGCAGACATAGCGGGAGTGGTTCCGGGGAGCTGTTTTTT. Translating gives CASRHSGSGSGELFF.

The rearrangement links TRBV18 to TRBJ2-7, with D hard to call. Germline lookup yields CDR1 KGHSH and CDR2 LQKENI. The CDR3 loop spans 12 amino acids. V was pared by 6 bases and J by 0 bases, with 6 bases between. CDR3 region: CASSASSYEQYV. The CDR3 DNA reads as TGTGCCAGCTCGGCTAGCTCCTACGAGCAGTACGTC.

This clone was seen a single time. The genes are TRBV28 and TRBJ1-1, with 10 nucleotides matching TRBD1. J lost 5 bases, V lost 5 bases, and 8 bases had no gene match. The V gene's germline CDR1 is MDHEN and CDR2 SYDVKM. The CDR3 is 15 residues long. The CDR3 sequence is CASSRRTGGWTEAFF. The CDR3 coding sequence is TGTGCCAGCAGTCGCCGGACAGGGGGATGGACTGAAGCTTTCTTT.

This clone was observed a single time. The rearrangement joins TRBV1 to TRBJ2-7; no check of the table's D call, TRBD1, against the DNA was made. TRBV1 is termed a pseudogene. The CDR3 runs to 18 residues. CDR3 sequence: CTSTAGTGRDNYYYEQYF. The CDR3 nucleotides are TGCACCAGCACCGCCGGGACAGGCCGGGACAACTACTACTACGAGCAGTACTTC.

In this sample, this clone turned up many times. This chain links TRBV29-1 with TRBJ2-1; 7 bases align to TRBD1. The junction had 14 bases not matched to a gene; V was cut back by 7 bases and J by 8 bases. In germline, CDR1 is SQVTM, CDR2 ANQGSEA. The CDR3 is 14 residues long. CDR3 coding DNA: TGCAGCGCCAGAAGACAGGGCCGGGCGGATGAGCAGTTCTTC. Its protein is CSARRQGRADEQFF.

In its sample, this clone was seen a few times. In nucleotides, the CDR3 is TGCGCCAGCAGCTTAACTAGCGGACCCTACGAGCAGTACTTC. Amino acids: CASSLTSGPYEQYF. The gene calls are TRBV5-1 and TRBJ2-7, with 8 bases fitting TRBD2. V shed 2 bases and J 2 bases; nucleotides not matched to a gene: 3. The CDR3 contains 14 residues. Germline values: CDR1 SGHRS, CDR2 YFSETQ.

The CDR3 sequence is CASSLGGGYGYTF. CDR3 in DNA: TGTGCCAGCAGCTTGGGGGGGGGCTATGGCTACACCTTC. V is TRBV7-8 and J is TRBJ1-2, with TRBD1 as a possible D gene (5 bases). CDR3 length equals 13 residues. CDR1 is SGHVS, CDR2 FQNEAQ, per germline. Trimming cost V 3 bases and J 4 bases, with 9 bases left between them.

This clone was seen once. The J gene is TRBJ1-4, the V gene TRBV2; 7 nucleotides match TRBD1. The CDR3 consists of 14 residues. V gave up 8 bases and J gave up 7 bases; unmatched junction bases: 10. The germline CDR1 and CDR2 sequences are SNHLY and FYNNEI. The CDR3 protein is CASAPGQRAEKLFF. The CDR3 DNA follows: TGTGCCAGCGCACCGGGACAGAGGGCTGAAAAACTGTTTTTT.

This clone was detected only a few times. Other DNA sequences within the sample encode an identical CDR3. The chain employs TRBV11-2 and TRBJ2-1; 9 bases are a match to TRBD2. V lost 4 bases and J lost 2; bases outside the gene matches: 3. This CDR3 is 15 amino acids long. Germline V gives CDR1 SGHAT, CDR2 FQNNGV. The CDR3 DNA reads TGTGCCAGCAGCTCAGCGGGGGGAACCTACAATGAGCAGTTCTTC. Protein: CASSSAGGTYNEQFF.

The CDR3 DNA is TGTGCCAGCAGTGATTTCAGACTAGCGGAGACAGATACGCAGTATTTT. Amino acids: CASSDFRLAETDTQYF. This chain links TRBV2 with TRBJ2-3; 9 bases agree with TRBD2. Germline trimming cut 3 bases from V and 3 bases from J; bases unmatched to any gene: 7. Germline assignment: CDR1 SNHLY and CDR2 FYNNEI. This CDR3 spans 16 amino acids.

Comments on this clone: This could be a read error, since a much larger clone is one nucleotide away. The CDR3 region is CASSPPGTGGEQYV. In DNA, the CDR3 is TGTGCCAGCTCACCACCGGGGACAGGGGGCGAGCAGTACGTC. The rearrangement links TRBV18 to TRBJ2-7; 11 bases map to TRBD1. Germline trimming cut 0 bases from V and 6 bases from J; bases unmatched to any gene: 1. The CDR3 loop spans 14 amino acids. Germline V gives CDR1 KGHSH, CDR2 LQKENI.

This clone was observed many times. The chain uses TRBV29-1 and TRBJ2-3; 8 bases line up with TRBD1. V was pared by 8 bases and J by 1 base, with 8 bases of the junction left unmatched. This CDR3 is 14 amino acids long. CDR1 is SQVTM, CDR2 ANQGSEA, per germline. CDR3 coding DNA: TGCAGCACTCGACAGGGGTCCCGCACAGATACGCAGTATTTT. Protein: CSTRQGSRTDTQYF.

This clone was observed a handful of times. J is TRBJ2-1 and V is TRBV19, with 7 bases matching TRBD1. This CDR3 region has 14 residues. With 6 bases clipped from V and 7 bases from J, the junction kept 9 bases outside the gene matches. Germline CDR1 and CDR2: LNHDA and SQIVND (reference sequence). This CDR3 is CASRRGTEDNEQFF. The CDR3 nucleotides read TGTGCCAGTAGGAGGGGGACAGAAGATAATGAGCAGTTCTTC.

This clone occurred a few times. The V call is TRBV5-1, the J call TRBJ1-1, with D uncertain. This CDR3 region has 13 residues. CDR1 is SGHRS and CDR2 is YFSETQ in the germline V gene. Trimming took 0 bases from V and 7 from J, leaving 10 bases between them. The CDR3 sequence: CASSLERRNEAFF. The CDR3 bases are TGCGCCAGCAGCTTGGAGCGGAGAAATGAAGCTTTCTTT.

This clone has more than one count but fewer than ten. CDR3 sequence: CASARAGTSGITSTDTQYF. Here the CDR3 DNA reads TGTGCCAGCGCACGGGCTGGGACTAGCGGGATTACTAGCACAGATACGCAGTATTTT. This chain links TRBV4-2 with TRBJ2-3; 13 bases are shared with TRBD2. Germline V lookup: CDR1 LGHNA, CDR2 YNFKEQ. This CDR3 spans 19 amino acids. J was trimmed by 0 bases and V by 8 bases; bases with no gene match: 14.

This clone has a handful of counts. V usage is TRBV28 and J usage is TRBJ2-3; 9 nucleotides align to TRBD2. CDR3 size: 17 residues. Germline V CDR1 and CDR2: MDHEN, SYDVKM. V lost 10 bases to trimming and J lost 3 bases; unmatched junction nucleotides: 17. The CDR3 DNA reads as TGTGCCACCACTACAGCGGGAGGTCTGGGGATGACAGATACGCAGTATTTT. Amino acid sequence: CATTTAGGLGMTDTQYF.

The V gene is TRBV4-3, the J gene TRBJ2-1; possibly TRBD1 for D (5 bases). Trimming stripped 3 bases from V and 6 bases from J, with 15 bases between. This CDR3 comprises 15 residues. Looked up from germline, CDR1 is LGHNA and CDR2 is YSLEER. CDR3 sequence reads: CASSHVEPGRNEQFF. In DNA form, the CDR3 reads TGCGCCAGCAGCCACGTCGAGCCAGGGCGCAATGAGCAGTTCTTC.

This clone showed up just a few times. V and J are TRBV5-1 and TRBJ1-1; TRBD1 is a possible D gene (5 bases). V was trimmed by 4 bases and J by 0 bases, leaving 7 bases between them. Germline CDR1 reads SGHRS; CDR2 reads YFSETQ. The CDR3 is made up of 13 amino acids. The CDR3 region is CASSGALNTEAFF. As DNA, the CDR3 is TGCGCCAGCAGCGGGGCCCTGAACACTGAAGCTTTCTTT.

The chain combines TRBV4-2 with TRBJ1-2, with D unclear. This CDR3 is 13 amino acids long. V was pared by 0 bases and J by 6 bases, with 8 bases between. Germline CDR1 reads LGHNA; CDR2 reads YNFKEQ. CDR3 sequence reads: CASSQDGQDGYTF. CDR3 sequence (DNA): TGTGCCAGCAGCCAAGATGGGCAGGATGGCTACACCTTC.

The chain carries TRBV25-1 and TRBJ1-5; 7 bases align to TRBD1. This CDR3 is 15 amino acids long. Germline V lookup: CDR1 MGHDK, CDR2 SYGVNS. V was pared by 5 bases and J by 5 bases, with 9 bases of the junction left unmatched. The DNA of the CDR3 is TGTGCCAGCAGTCCTCGGGACAGCGTTCATCAGCCCCAGCATTTT. Translated: CASSPRDSVHQPQHF.

The V and J genes are TRBV5-1 and TRBJ2-2; TRBD1 matches 8 bases. Trimming at V came to 3 bases and at J to 5 bases, leaving 6 bases not matched to a gene. CDR1 and CDR2 from the germline V gene are SGHRS and YFSETQ. The length of the CDR3 is 15 residues. CDR3 residues: CASSSGQEKTGELFF. The DNA for the CDR3 is TGCGCCAGCAGCTCGGGACAGGAGAAAACCGGGGAGCTGTTTTTT. Full variable domain (rest looked up from reference TRBV5-1 and TRBJ2-2): KAGVTQTPRYLIKTRGQQVTLSCSPISGHRSVSWYQQTPGQGLQFLFEYFSETQRNKGNFPGRFSGRQFSNSRSEMNVSTLELGDSALYLCASSSGQEKTGELFFGEGSRLTVL.

This clone has only a few counts. The genes are TRBV15 and TRBJ2-7, with 9 bases lining up with TRBD2. This CDR3 is built from 15 residues. With 0 bases clipped from V and 5 bases from J, the junction kept 5 bases outside the gene matches. Germline assignment: CDR1 LNHNV and CDR2 YYDKDF (reference sequence). CDR3 in DNA: TGTGCCACCAGCAGAGATCTAGCGGGAAACAACGAGCAGTACTTC. Translation: CATSRDLAGNNEQYF.